This T cell receptor (beta chain) was found in a study of blood T cell repertoires in COVID-19. Method: immunoSEQ multiplex PCR; TCRdb's copy keeps in-frame clones and lacks some. The sample carries more than 85,000 clones, around three quarters recorded once. The TCR was taken from a human donor in a cohort sampled during active or convalescent COVID-19. Sequencing input: peripheral blood.

CDR3 nucleotides: TGTGCCAGCAGTTTATTACTGGGACAGAGTAATGAAAAACTGTTTTTT. Translation gives CASSLLLGQSNEKLFF. This chain links TRBV28 with TRBJ1-4, with TRBD1 matching over 7 bases. V trimming: 1 base; J trimming: 4 bases; junction bases outside the gene matches: 6. Germline V lookup: CDR1 MDHEN, CDR2 SYDVKM. This CDR3 region has 16 residues.